The 3 T cell receptor beta chains listed next were all sequenced from one sample in a study of T cells in Graves' hyperthyroidism and ophthalmopathy. The source material, RNA transcripts, was used to amplify TCR beta CDR3 regions. Using the HTBI primer set, a first-round RT-PCR was run on the TCR CDR3. Via MiXCR, TCRdb re-called the multiplex PCR reads, giving one row per CDR3 protein. Altogether over 450,000 distinct CDR3 sequences are present, 15% to 20% being singletons, with the ten largest covering approximately 16%. The sequencing input was blood. Receptors were obtained from a woman in her late teens or twenties with Graves' ophthalmopathy.

This clonotype was counted many times. V usage is TRBV27 and J usage is TRBJ1-4, with TRBD1 identical over 7 bases. J lost 8 bases, V lost 3 bases, and 9 bases had no gene match. Germline-derived CDR1 and CDR2 are MNHEY and SMNVEV (reference sequence). CDR3 length: 15 amino acids. For the CDR3, the DNA is TGTGCCAGCAGTTTTGGGTTAGACAGGGCGGAAAAACTGTTTTTT. As protein: CASSFGLDRAEKLFF.

Many counts were recorded for this clonotype. The chain recombines TRBV13 with TRBJ2-1; D is possibly TRBD2 (5 bases). This CDR3 is built from 13 residues. V lost 7 bases and J 6 bases, leaving 13 bases between the germline ends. The germline V gene encodes CDR1 PRHDT and CDR2 FYEKMQ (reference sequence). The chain's CDR3 is CASTVSASNEQFF. In nucleotides, the CDR3 is TGTGCCAGCACCGTTAGCGCTTCCAATGAGCAGTTCTTC.

This clonotype was recorded at least ten times. This rearrangement joins TRBV24-1 to TRBJ1-1, with 12 bases lining up with TRBD1. Trimming took 5 bases from V and 1 from J; bases not matched to a gene: 4. This CDR3 has 16 residues. CDR1 and CDR2 (germline): KGHDR, SFDVKD. The CDR3 region has the DNA TGTGCCACCAGTGCGGGACAGGGGGCCGGGAACACTGAAGCTTTCTTT. This gives the protein CATSAGQGAGNTEAFF.